The TCR beta chain under discussion was sequenced for a study of blood T cell repertoires in COVID-19. Measured with immunoSEQ multiplex PCR; TCRdb has only the in-frame clones, and not every one. The sample contains approximately 62,000 clones, approximately 80% of which appear only once. This CDR3 spans 13 amino acids. Germline assignment: CDR1 KGHDR and CDR2 SFDVKD. The ends were cut back, 6 bases at V and 3 bases at J, with 7 bases in the middle. Sequenced sample: peripheral blood. J is TRBJ2-2 and V is TRBV24-1; the D is unclear. This TCR derives from a woman aged 45-60 years with active or convalescent COVID-19. The CDR3 sequence: CATSFSDTGELFF. The CDR3 bases are TGTGCCACCAGTTTCAGTGACACCGGGGAGCTGTTTTTT.